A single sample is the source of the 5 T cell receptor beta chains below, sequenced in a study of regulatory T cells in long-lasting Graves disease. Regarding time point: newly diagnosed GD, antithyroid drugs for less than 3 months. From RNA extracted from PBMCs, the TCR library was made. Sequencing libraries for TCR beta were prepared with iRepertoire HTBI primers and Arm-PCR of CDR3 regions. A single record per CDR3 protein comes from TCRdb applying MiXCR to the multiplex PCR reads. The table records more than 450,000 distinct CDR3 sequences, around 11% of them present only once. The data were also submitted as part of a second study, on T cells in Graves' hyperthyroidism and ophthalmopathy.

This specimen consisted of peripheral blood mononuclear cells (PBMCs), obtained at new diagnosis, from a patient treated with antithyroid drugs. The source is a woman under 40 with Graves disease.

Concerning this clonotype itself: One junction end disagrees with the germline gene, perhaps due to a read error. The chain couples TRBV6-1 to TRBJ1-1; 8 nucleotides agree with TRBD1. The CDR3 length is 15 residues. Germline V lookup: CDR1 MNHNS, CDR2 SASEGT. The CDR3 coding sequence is TGTGCCAGCAGTCCGTGGGGACAGGCGGGCACTGAAGCTTCCTTT. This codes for CASSPWGQAGTEASF.

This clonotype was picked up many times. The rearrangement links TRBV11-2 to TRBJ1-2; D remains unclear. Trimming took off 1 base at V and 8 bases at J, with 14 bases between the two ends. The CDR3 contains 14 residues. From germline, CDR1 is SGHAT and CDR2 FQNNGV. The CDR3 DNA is TGTGCCAGCAGCTTAGTGGGAGGGTCGGGGGGCTACACCTTC. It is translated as CASSLVGGSGGYTF.

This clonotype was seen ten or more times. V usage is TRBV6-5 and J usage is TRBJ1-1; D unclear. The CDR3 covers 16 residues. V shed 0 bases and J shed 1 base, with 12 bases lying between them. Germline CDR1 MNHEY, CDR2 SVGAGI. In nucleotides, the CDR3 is TGTGCCAGCAGTTACTCGCTGGCAACTCCGAACACTGAAGCTTTCTTT. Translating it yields CASSYSLATPNTEAFF.

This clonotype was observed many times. CDR3: CASSSSGTGSRGLFF. The DNA for the CDR3 is TGTGCCAGCAGCTCCTCCGGGACAGGGTCTAGGGGACTGTTTTTT. The chain has TRBV7-9 and TRBJ1-4, with 9 bases matching TRBD1. V lost 4 bases to trimming and J lost 13 bases; unmatched junction nucleotides: 13. This CDR3 contains 15 residues. Germline lookup yields CDR1 SEHNR and CDR2 FQNEAQ (reference sequence).

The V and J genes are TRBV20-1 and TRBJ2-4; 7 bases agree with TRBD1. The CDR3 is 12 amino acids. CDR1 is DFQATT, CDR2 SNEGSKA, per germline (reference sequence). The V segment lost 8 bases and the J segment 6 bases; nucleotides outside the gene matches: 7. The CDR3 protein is CSIAGGPNIQYF. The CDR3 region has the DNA TGCAGTATAGCAGGGGGTCCAAACATTCAGTACTTC.